Listed below are T cell receptor beta chains from one sample, sequenced in a study of cytomegalovirus exposure and HLA in healthy donors. Assay used: immunoSEQ multiplex PCR; TCRdb lists only in-frame clones, some missing. The sample yields fewer than 120,000 clones, approximately 84% seen once. Material for sequencing was PBMCs. The receptor set was obtained from a middle-aged man in good health and CMV-seronegative. The CDR3 runs from the conserved cysteine through the conserved F or W. A D gene is named only where the DNA matches it firmly. Some rows mark clone size as missing; the rest say once, few, many or name a class of expanded clone.

TRBJ1-1 | TRBD1 | TRBV7-8 | 17 | - | TGTGCCAGCAGCCCTAGACAGGGGGCAAAAAGGGACACTGAAGCTTTCTTT | CASSPRQGAKRDTEAFF
TRBJ2-7 | TRBD1 | TRBV2 | 13 | - | TGTGCCAGCTGGTCGAGACAGGGCTACGAGCAGTACTTC | CASWSRQGYEQYF
TRBJ2-7 | - | TRBV6-5 | 13 | - | TGTGCCAGCAGTTACCGGGACACCTCCGAGCAGTACTTC | CASSYRDTSEQYF
TRBJ1-1 | - | TRBV28 | 15 | - | TGTGCCAGCAGGGAACACAGCCAAATAAACACTGAAGCTTTCTTT | CASREHSQINTEAFF
TRBJ1-1 | - | TRBV10-3 | 15 | - | TGTGCCATCAGTGAGTCGAAATCGAGGAACACTGAAGCTTTCTTT | CAISESKSRNTEAFF
TRBJ1-5 | TRBD1 | TRBV6-5 | 15 | - | TGTGCCAGCAGCCCGGGGGGACAGGGCGATCAGCCCCAGCATTTT | CASSPGGQGDQPQHF
TRBJ1-1 | - | TRBV29-1 | 11 | - | TGCAGCGTCGAGAGGCAGGGTGGAACTTTCTTT | CSVERQGGTFF
TRBJ1-4 | TRBD1 | TRBV27 | 14 | few | TGTGCCAGCAGTGACCGGGACAGTTCTGAAAAACTGTTTTTT | CASSDRDSSEKLFF
TRBJ1-3 | - | TRBV29-1 | 14 | - | TGCAGCGTTGAACAGGGATCCTCTGGAAACACCATATATTTT | CSVEQGSSGNTIYF
TRBJ1-5 | TRBD1 | TRBV6-1 | 12 | - | TGTGCCAGCGGGGGACAGGGAGAGCCCCAGCATTTT | CASGGQGEPQHF
TRBJ1-1 | - | TRBV5-1 | 13 | - | TGCGCCAGCAGCTTGGCAGGGAACACTGAAGCTTTCTTT | CASSLAGNTEAFF
TRBJ1-5 | TRBD1 | TRBV15 | 13 | - | TGTGCCACGGGACAGATGGGGCGCCAGCCCCAGCATTTT | CATGQMGRQPQHF
TRBJ1-1 | TRBD1 | TRBV18 | 15 | - | TGTGCCAGCTCACCACCAACAGGGGGCTTCACTGAAGCTTTCTTT | CASSPPTGGFTEAFF
TRBJ2-7 | - | TRBV2 | 10 | - | TGTGCCAGCAGTGTAGACGAGCAGTACTTC | CASSVDEQYF
TRBJ2-7 | - | TRBV7-9 | 15 | - | TGTGCCAGCAGCTTATCACCAGGACACTCCTACGAGCAGTACTTC | CASSLSPGHSYEQYF
TRBJ2-3 | TRBD2 | TRBV5-6 | 16 | - | TGTGCCAGCAGCTCGTTAGGGACTAGCGGGGAGTATACGCAGTATTTT | CASSSLGTSGEYTQYF
TRBJ1-1 | - | TRBV18 | 13 | - | TGTGCCAGCTCACCAGTTCCCGACACTGAAGCTTTCTTT | CASSPVPDTEAFF
TRBJ1-3 | TRBD1 | TRBV25-1 | 16 | - | TGTGCCAGCAGTGACCCTGGACAGGCTACTGGAAACACCATATATTTT | CASSDPGQATGNTIYF
TRBJ1-1 | - | TRBV27 | 12 | - | TGTGCCAGCAGGCCAGGCTACACTGAAGCTTTCTTT | CASRPGYTEAFF
TRBJ1-5 | - | TRBV2 | 14 | - | TGTGCCAGCACCCCGACAGGTAGCAATCAGCCCCAGCATTTT | CASTPTGSNQPQHF
TRBJ1-5 | - | TRBV10-2 | 14 | - | TGCGCCAGCGCTAAAGACTTTAGCAATCAGCCCCAGCATTTT | CASAKDFSNQPQHF
TRBJ1-1 | - | TRBV7-8 | 12 | - | TGTGCCAGCGAAGGGGTAAACACTGAAGCTTTCTTT | CASEGVNTEAFF
TRBJ2-4 | TRBD1 | TRBV27 | 13 | - | TGTGCCAGCAGCACAGGGGTTAGGAACATTCAGTACTTC | CASSTGVRNIQYF
TRBJ1-6 | - | TRBV5-1 | 15 | - | TGCGCCAGCAGCCTTACAGGGAGTGGTAATTCACCCCTCCACTTT | CASSLTGSGNSPLHF
TRBJ2-6 | - | TRBV10-2 | 13 | - | TGCGCCACTTCAGGTAGTGGGGCCAACGTCCTGACTTTC | CATSGSGANVLTF
TRBJ2-2 | - | TRBV7-7 | 16 | - | TGTGCCAGCAGCCCCAACACTGGGCAGCCCACCGGGGAGCTGTTTTTT | CASSPNTGQPTGELFF
TRBJ1-1 | TRBD1 | TRBV7-8 | 13 | - | TGTGCCAGCAGCCTCCGGACAGGGACTGAAGCTTTCTTT | CASSLRTGTEAFF
TRBJ2-7 | TRBD2 | TRBV27 | 14 | - | TGTGCCAGCAGTTTAAGCGGGGGGCTCTACGAGCAGTACTTC | CASSLSGGLYEQYF
TRBJ1-3 | - | TRBV2 | 15 | - | TGTGCCAGCAGTGATGGGGAGGGCGCCGGAAACACCATATATTTT | CASSDGEGAGNTIYF
TRBJ2-3 | TRBD2 | TRBV6-1 | 18 | few | TGTGCCAGCAGTGCCCGCCTTTTAAGCGGGGTAGGGGCAGATACGCAGTATTTT | CASSARLLSGVGADTQYF
TRBJ1-2 | - | TRBV6-1 | 14 | - | TGTGCCAGCAGTGGACAGCCTCCTAAGTATGGCTACACCTTC | CASSGQPPKYGYTF
TRBJ2-5 | - | TRBV30 | 13 | - | TGTGCCTGGACCGTCCAGGGTACGGAGACCCAGTACTTC | CAWTVQGTETQYF
TRBJ2-1 | - | TRBV30 | 14 | - | TGTGCCTACCTACAGGGGTTGGCGGGGGGCGAGCAGTTCTTC | CAYLQGLAGGEQFF
TRBJ2-7 | - | TRBV5-1 | 11 | once | TGCGCCAGCAGCTTGGTCGGCGAGCAGTACTTC | CASSLVGEQYF
TRBJ1-2 | - | TRBV7-2 | 13 | - | TGTGCCAGCAGCTTAGCGATAGACTATGGCTACACCTTC | CASSLAIDYGYTF
TRBJ1-2 | TRBD1 | TRBV5-6 | 12 | - | TGTGCCAGCAGCGTAACAGGGGTGGGCTACACCTTC | CASSVTGVGYTF
TRBJ2-7 | - | TRBV19 | 13 | - | TGTGCCAGTAGTATCGTTGGCAGGTTCGAGCAGTACTTC | CASSIVGRFEQYF
TRBJ1-1 | TRBD1 | TRBV6-6 | 16 | few | TGTGCCAGCAGCCCCCGGGACAGGGGACTTAACACTGAAGCTTTCTTT | CASSPRDRGLNTEAFF
TRBJ1-1 | TRBD1 | TRBV5-6 | 16 | - | TGTGCCAGCAGCTTGTTAGGGGGACAGGGGAACACTGAAGCTTTCTTT | CASSLLGGQGNTEAFF
TRBJ1-5 | - | TRBV29-1 | 14 | - | TGCAGCGTTAACAGGGTCCTCTCCAATCAGCCCCAGCATTTT | CSVNRVLSNQPQHF
TRBJ1-2 | - | TRBV5-4 | 14 | - | TGTGCCAGCAGCTTGAGCAGGGGATTCTATGGCTACACCTTC | CASSLSRGFYGYTF